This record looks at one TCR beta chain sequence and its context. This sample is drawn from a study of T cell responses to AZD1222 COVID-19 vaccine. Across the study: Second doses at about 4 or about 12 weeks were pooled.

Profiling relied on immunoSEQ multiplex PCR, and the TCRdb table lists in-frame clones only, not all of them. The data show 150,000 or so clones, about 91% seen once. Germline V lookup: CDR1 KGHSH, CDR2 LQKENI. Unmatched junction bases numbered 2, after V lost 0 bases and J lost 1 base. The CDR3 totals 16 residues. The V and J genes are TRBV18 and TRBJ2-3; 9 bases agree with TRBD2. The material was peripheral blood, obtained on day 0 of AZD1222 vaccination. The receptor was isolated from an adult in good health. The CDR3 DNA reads TGTGCCAGCTCACCACCGGGACTAGCACGCACAGATACGCAGTATTTT. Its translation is CASSPPGLARTDTQYF. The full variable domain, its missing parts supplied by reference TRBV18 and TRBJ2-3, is NAGVMQNPRHLVRRRGQEARLRCSPMKGHSHVYWYRQLPEEGLKFMVYLQKENIIDESGMPKERFSAEFPKEGPSILRIQQVVRGDSAAYFCASSPPGLARTDTQYFGPGTRLTVL.